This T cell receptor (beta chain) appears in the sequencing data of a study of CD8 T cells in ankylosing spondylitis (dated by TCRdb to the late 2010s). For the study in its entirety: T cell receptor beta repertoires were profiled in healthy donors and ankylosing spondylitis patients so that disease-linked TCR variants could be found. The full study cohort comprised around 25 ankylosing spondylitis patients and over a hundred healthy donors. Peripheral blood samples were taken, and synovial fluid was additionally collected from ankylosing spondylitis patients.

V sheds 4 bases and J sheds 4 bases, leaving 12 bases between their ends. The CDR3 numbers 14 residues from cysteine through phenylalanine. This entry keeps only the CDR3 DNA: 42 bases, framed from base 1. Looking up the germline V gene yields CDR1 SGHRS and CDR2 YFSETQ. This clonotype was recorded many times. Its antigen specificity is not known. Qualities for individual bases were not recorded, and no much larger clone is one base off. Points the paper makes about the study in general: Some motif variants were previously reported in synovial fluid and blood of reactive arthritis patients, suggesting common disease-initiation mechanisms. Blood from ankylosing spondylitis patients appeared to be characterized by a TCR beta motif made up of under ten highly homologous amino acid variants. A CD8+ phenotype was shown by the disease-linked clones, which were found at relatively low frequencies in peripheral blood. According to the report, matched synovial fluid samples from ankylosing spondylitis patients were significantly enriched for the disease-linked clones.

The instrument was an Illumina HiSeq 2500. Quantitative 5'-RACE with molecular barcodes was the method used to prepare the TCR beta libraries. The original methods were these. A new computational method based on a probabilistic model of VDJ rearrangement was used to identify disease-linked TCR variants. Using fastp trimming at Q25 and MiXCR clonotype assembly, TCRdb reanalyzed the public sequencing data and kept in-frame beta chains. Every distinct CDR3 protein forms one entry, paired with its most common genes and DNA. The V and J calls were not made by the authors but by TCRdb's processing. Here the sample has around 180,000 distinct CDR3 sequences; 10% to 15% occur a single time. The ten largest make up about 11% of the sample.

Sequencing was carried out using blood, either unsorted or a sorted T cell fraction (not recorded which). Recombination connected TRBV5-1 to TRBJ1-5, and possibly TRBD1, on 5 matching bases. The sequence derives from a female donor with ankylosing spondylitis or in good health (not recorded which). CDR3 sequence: CASSTGPGNQPQHF. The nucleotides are TGCGCCAGCAGCACTGGCCCAGGGAATCAGCCCCAGCATTTT.